The 27 T cell receptor beta chains presented below share a single source sample, sequenced in a study of type 1 regulatory T cells. Their target antigens are unknown. Study-wide results and caveats: Compared with non-Tr1 cells, Tr1 cells showed a narrower TCR repertoire.

TCRdb called the reads again in MiXCR, with one record for every CDR3 protein. The sample has tens of thousands of distinct CDR3 sequences, around 21% seen once. The source material was cultured type 1 regulatory T (Tr1) cells, either the whole culture or a sorted fraction (not recorded which). The receptors derive from a human donor in good health.

The chain has TRBV30 and TRBJ1-2; 7 bases are shared with TRBD1. Germline assignment: CDR1 GTSNPN and CDR2 SVGIG (reference sequence). V lost 2 bases and J lost 7; bases outside the gene matches: 4. CDR3 length: 12 amino acids. The CDR3 here is CAWSQTGLGYTF. In nucleotides, the CDR3 is TGTGCCTGGAGTCAGACAGGGCTTGGCTACACCTTC.

This clonotype has a handful of counts. The gene calls are TRBV19 and TRBJ2-7, with D possibly TRBD1 on 6 matching bases. Germline CDR1 reads LNHDA; CDR2 reads SQIVND (reference sequence). Trimming pared 7 bases from V and 2 bases from J, leaving 12 bases between. The length of the CDR3 is 13 residues. The CDR3 reads CASTQGHPYEQYF. DNA for the CDR3: TGTGCCAGTACGCAGGGGCACCCCTACGAGCAGTACTTC.

This clonotype was seen more than once but under ten times. The V and J genes are TRBV6-6 and TRBJ1-5; 7 bases are shared with TRBD1. The length of the CDR3 is 16 residues. The V segment lost 4 bases and the J segment 0 bases; nucleotides outside the gene matches: 6. Per germline, CDR1 MNHNY and CDR2 SVGAGI (reference sequence). This CDR3 is CASSSGTEFSNQPQHF. The DNA of the CDR3 is TGTGCCAGCAGTTCCGGGACAGAGTTTAGCAATCAGCCCCAGCATTTT.

V and J are TRBV4-3 and TRBJ1-2, with D unclear. Looked up from germline, CDR1 is LGHNA and CDR2 is YSLEER. Trimming removed 4 bases from V and 2 bases from J, with 11 bases in between. This CDR3 region has 14 residues. The CDR3 here is CASSLRGSNYGYTF. The CDR3 region has the DNA TGCGCCAGCAGCCTACGTGGCTCCAACTATGGCTACACCTTC.

About this clonotype itself: Sequence at one end of the junction differs from germline and may be a read error. The rearrangement links TRBV29-1 to TRBJ2-4; D not resolved. Germline values: CDR1 SQVTM, CDR2 ANQGSEA. CDR3 size: 10 residues. The CDR3 loop reads CSVKENIQYF. The CDR3 DNA sequence: TGCAGCGTTAAAGAAAACATTCAGTACTTC.

The V and J genes are TRBV4-1 and TRBJ2-7; 11 bases match TRBD2. Germline-derived CDR1 and CDR2 are MGHRA and YSYEKL. The CDR3 runs to 18 residues. The junction had 7 bases not matched to a gene; V was cut back by 0 bases and J by 0 bases. CDR3 sequence reads: CASSQETSGTTSSYEQYF. For the CDR3, the DNA is TGCGCCAGCAGCCAAGAGACTAGCGGGACTACAAGCTCCTACGAGCAGTACTTC.

This clonotype has more than one count but fewer than ten. The chain joins TRBV27 to TRBJ2-7; TRBD2 matches 7 bases. The CDR3 loop spans 15 amino acids. CDR1 and CDR2 (germline): MNHEY, SMNVEV (reference sequence). Germline trimming cut 5 bases from V and 2 bases from J; bases unmatched to any gene: 9. The CDR3 region is CASSREATLAYEQYF. As DNA, the CDR3 is TGTGCCAGCAGTCGGGAGGCAACCCTTGCCTACGAGCAGTACTTC.

This clonotype was counted a few times. Here the CDR3 DNA reads TGCAGTGCTGACCTTAATGAAAAACTGTTTTTT. It encodes CSADLNEKLFF. The chain combines TRBV20-1 with TRBJ1-4; no definite D call. Germline CDR1 and CDR2: DFQATT and SNEGSKA (reference sequence). The CDR3 covers 11 residues. V was pared by 5 bases and J by 4 bases, with 5 bases between.

V usage is TRBV11-2 and J usage is TRBJ2-7; D perhaps matches TRBD1 (5 bases). The germline gives CDR1 SGHAT, CDR2 FQNNGV. CDR3 length equals 14 residues. Deletions cut 2 bases from V and 2 bases from J, with 10 bases between. The CDR3: CASSLSRATYEQYF. The DNA for the CDR3 is TGTGCCAGCAGCTTAAGCAGGGCGACCTACGAGCAGTACTTC.

This rearrangement joins TRBV2 to TRBJ2-7; TRBD2 is a possible D gene (6 bases). V was shortened by 6 bases and J by 2 bases, with 17 bases between the two germline ends. CDR3 size: 15 residues. CDR1 and CDR2 from the germline V gene are SNHLY and FYNNEI. CDR3 DNA sequence: TGTGCCAGCAGGCCTTCTTCCAGACTAGCCTACGAGCAGTACTTC. Its protein product is CASRPSSRLAYEQYF.

This clonotype came up a few times. The CDR3 spells CASLSGLNTEAFF. CDR3 nucleotides: TGTGCCAGCCTGTCAGGGTTGAACACTGAAGCTTTCTTT. The rearrangement links TRBV7-9 to TRBJ1-1, with a weak D call TRBD1 (5 bases). CDR3 size: 13 residues. Trimming took 8 bases from V and 0 from J, leaving 10 bases between them. Germline V gives CDR1 SEHNR, CDR2 FQNEAQ (reference sequence).

This clonotype was observed many times. The genes are TRBV20-1 and TRBJ2-7; 8 bases are shared with TRBD1. V shed 1 base and J 2 bases; nucleotides not matched to a gene: 7. Per germline, CDR1 DFQATT and CDR2 SNEGSKA (reference sequence). The CDR3 runs to 15 residues. The CDR3 DNA reads as TGCAGTGCTAGAGGTGACAGGGGATACACCTACGAGCAGTACTTC. Amino acid sequence: CSARGDRGYTYEQYF.

The chain carries TRBV12-3 or TRBV12-4 and TRBJ2-1; 8 bases line up with TRBD1. V trimming: 5 bases; J trimming: 5 bases; junction bases outside the gene matches: 8. The CDR3 has 15 residues. The CDR3 region is CASSLRQGPDNEQFF. In DNA form, the CDR3 reads TGTGCCAGCAGTCTCAGACAGGGGCCCGACAATGAGCAGTTCTTC.

This clonotype was detected only a few times. This chain's CDR3 is CASSPFGQAQETQYF. CDR3 DNA sequence: TGTGCCAGCTCACCATTCGGACAGGCCCAAGAGACCCAGTACTTC. The J gene is TRBJ2-5, the V gene TRBV18; 7 bases match TRBD1. V lost 2 bases, J lost 1 base, and 4 bases stayed unmatched. This CDR3 spans 15 amino acids. The germline gives CDR1 KGHSH, CDR2 LQKENI.

This clonotype came up a few times. V and J are TRBV30 and TRBJ2-7; weak D call: TRBD2 (6 bases). The CDR3 contains 12 residues. CDR1 is GTSNPN and CDR2 is SVGIG in the germline V gene (reference sequence). V was pared by 8 bases and J by 3 bases, with 14 bases between. Here the CDR3 DNA reads TGTGCCCGACTAGGACAAGACTACGAGCAGTACTTC. Encoded protein: CARLGQDYEQYF. The entire variable domain, with the rest obtained from reference TRBV30 and TRBJ2-7, is as follows: SQTIHQWPATLVQPVGSPLSLECTVEGTSNPNLYWYRQAAGRGLQLLFYSVGIGQISSEVPQNLSASRPQDRQFILSSKKLLLSDSGFYLCARLGQDYEQYFGPGTRLTVT.

This clonotype was seen a handful of times. DNA of the CDR3: TGTGCCAGCACCTTACTAGCGGGAGAGACCCAGTACTTC. This gives the protein CASTLLAGETQYF. The chain is built from TRBV6-6 and TRBJ2-5; TRBD2 agrees at 9 bases. The V gene end was trimmed by 7 bases and the J gene end by 4 bases; junction bases not matched to a gene: 4. There are 13 residues in the CDR3. From germline, CDR1 is MNHNY and CDR2 SVGAGI (reference sequence).

Regarding this clonotype: At one of its ends the junction is not consistent with the germline gene, which may arise from a read error. The V gene is TRBV20-1, the J gene TRBJ2-3, with D possibly called TRBD1 or TRBD2 (5 bases each). This CDR3 is 15 amino acids long. CDR1 DFQATT and CDR2 SNEGSKA come from the germline V gene (reference sequence). The CDR3 protein is CSARGDAVVTDTQYF. CDR3 bases: TGCAGTGCCAGAGGGGACGCAGTCGTTACAGATACGCAGTATTTT.

A few counts support this clonotype. The chain combines TRBV6-5 with TRBJ2-3, with 7 bases fitting TRBD1. Germline V gives CDR1 MNHEY, CDR2 SVGAGI. The CDR3 runs 14 residues. Germline trimming cut 0 bases from V and 6 bases from J; bases unmatched to any gene: 3. The CDR3 loop is CASSYSTGSDTQYF. The CDR3 nucleotides are TGTGCCAGCAGTTACTCGACAGGGAGCGATACGCAGTATTTT.

CDR3 region: CASSQDMIGWQNQETQYF. The DNA of the CDR3 is TGCGCCAGCAGCCAAGATATGATTGGGTGGCAGAACCAAGAGACCCAGTACTTC. The V and J genes are TRBV4-3 and TRBJ2-5; no reliable D call. The ends were cut back, 0 bases at V and 0 bases at J, with 17 bases in the middle. This CDR3 region has 18 residues. CDR1 LGHNA and CDR2 YSLEER come from the germline V gene.

The rearrangement joins TRBV6-4 to TRBJ2-5; D ambiguous. This CDR3 is built from 12 residues. V was clipped by 6 bases and J by 5 bases, with 10 bases between them. Germline-derived CDR1 and CDR2 are MRHNA and SNTAGT. The CDR3 reads CASRHLGETQYF. In nucleotides, the CDR3 is TGTGCCAGCAGGCACCTGGGCGAGACCCAGTACTTC.

This clonotype was counted at least ten times. V gene TRBV5-1 combines with J gene TRBJ2-2, with a weak D call TRBD1 (6 bases). CDR3 length: 14 residues. V dropped 6 bases and J dropped 0 bases, with 9 bases sitting between them. Germline V CDR1 and CDR2: SGHRS, YFSETQ. The CDR3 reads CASMDSPNTGELFF. CDR3 sequence (DNA): TGCGCCAGCATGGACAGTCCGAACACCGGGGAGCTGTTTTTT.

The chain links TRBV20-1 to TRBJ2-7, with unresolved D. The V gene's germline CDR1 is DFQATT and CDR2 SNEGSKA (reference sequence). The V end was cut by 0 bases, the J end by 2 bases, with 11 bases between. The CDR3 runs 14 residues. In nucleotides, the CDR3 is TGCAGTGCTAGAGATCCGATCCGAACCTACGAGCAGTACTTC. Translating it yields CSARDPIRTYEQYF.

This clonotype is categorized as medium-sized (0.01 to 0.1%). The chain carries TRBV10-3 and TRBJ1-5; D is unclear. The V end lost 3 bases, the J end lost 6 bases, and 6 bases lay between the germline ends. This CDR3 spans 12 amino acids. The germline gives CDR1 ENHRY, CDR2 SYGVKD. The CDR3 DNA reads as TGTGCCATCAGTGAATCGAGTCAGCCCCAGCATTTT. Its protein product is CAISESSQPQHF.

About this clonotype itself: A single base separates this from a much larger clone, so it may be a read error. The chain recombines TRBV5-1 with TRBJ1-6; 7 positions agree with TRBD1. The CDR3 extends over 14 amino acids. The germline CDR1 and CDR2 sequences are SGHRS and YFSETQ. Trimming removed 4 bases from V and 7 bases from J; junction bases left unmatched: 5. CDR3 residues: CASSPGTANSPLHF. Here the CDR3 DNA reads TGCGCCAGCAGCCCTGGGACAGCGAATTCACCCCTCCACTTT.

The V and J genes are TRBV5-1 and TRBJ2-5; D gene uncertain. Trimming stripped 4 bases from V and 5 bases from J, with 15 bases between. CDR3 length equals 14 residues. The germline V gene has CDR1 SGHRS and CDR2 YFSETQ. CDR3 in amino acids: CASSGGEGRETQYF. In nucleotides, the CDR3 is TGCGCCAGCAGCGGCGGTGAAGGCCGGGAGACCCAGTACTTC.

The CDR3 loop is CASKNSRMDEQFF. The CDR3 nucleotides are TGCGCCAGCAAGAATTCCAGGATGGATGAGCAGTTCTTC. The rearrangement joins TRBV5-1 to TRBJ2-1; D uncertain. The CDR3 contains 13 residues. Germline V gene lookup returns CDR1 SGHRS and CDR2 YFSETQ. Deletions cut 6 bases from V and 8 bases from J, with 15 bases between.

In its sample, this clonotype was seen a few times. Possible read error: a much larger clone is one base away. The rearrangement uses TRBV13 and TRBJ2-5, with D perhaps TRBD1 or TRBD2 (5 bases each). The CDR3 length is 12 residues. The germline V gene encodes CDR1 PRHDT and CDR2 FYEKMQ (reference sequence). The CDR3 reads CASSRDQGTQYF. For the CDR3, the DNA is TGTGCCAGCAGCCGGGACCAAGGGACCCAGTACTTC.